The 20 T cell receptor beta chains given below trace back to one sample, sequenced in a study of blood T cell repertoires in COVID-19. The assay was immunoSEQ multiplex PCR, and TCRdb's table has in-frame clones only and misses some. The table includes about 160,000 clones, about 74% detected once. The sample taken for sequencing was peripheral blood. The receptors shown here come from a man in his sixties with acute or convalescent COVID-19.

The chain employs TRBV2 and TRBJ1-6, with D possibly matching TRBD1 (6 bases). The CDR3 has 12 amino acids. Germline CDR1 reads SNHLY; CDR2 reads FYNNEI. V lost 8 bases to trimming and J lost 5 bases, with 7 bases between them. The CDR3 nucleotides are TGTGCCAGCCGGACAGATAATTCACCCCTCCACTTT. Protein: CASRTDNSPLHF. Variable domain in full (rest from reference TRBV2 and TRBJ1-6): EPEVTQTPSHQVTQMGQEVILRCVPISNHLYFYWYRQILGQKVEFLVSFYNNEISEKSEIFDDQFSVERPDGSNFTLKIRSTKLEDSAMYFCASRTDNSPLHFGNGTRLTVT.

This clone was observed a few times. The CDR3 reads CASSRARTGGAERNGYTF. CDR3 in DNA: TGCGCCAGCAGCCGGGCCCGGACAGGGGGCGCTGAGAGGAACGGCTACACCTTC. The chain combines TRBV4-1 with TRBJ1-2, with 11 bases lining up with TRBD1. Trimming took 4 bases from V and 8 from J; bases not matched to a gene: 18. The CDR3 runs 18 residues. Germline V gene lookup returns CDR1 MGHRA and CDR2 YSYEKL.

This chain uses TRBV14 with TRBJ1-2; no definite D call. The germline gives CDR1 SGHDN, CDR2 FVKESK. The CDR3 is 13 residues long. V was pared by 1 base and J by 4 bases, with 7 bases between. CDR3 DNA: TGTGCCAGCAGCCAAGGGTCAGGCTATGGCTACACCTTC. Its protein product is CASSQGSGYGYTF.

The chain recombines TRBV30 with TRBJ2-3, with TRBD2 identical over 11 bases. Germline CDR1 reads GTSNPN; CDR2 reads SVGIG (reference sequence). There are 15 residues in the CDR3. V lost 8 bases and J lost 1; bases outside the gene matches: 8. The CDR3 sequence is CARALAGGRTDTQYF. Here the CDR3 DNA reads TGTGCCCGAGCTCTAGCGGGGGGACGCACAGATACGCAGTATTTT.

The genes are TRBV27 and TRBJ1-4; the match to TRBD1 covers 11 bases. Germline V gene sequence: CDR1 MNHEY, CDR2 SMNVEV (reference sequence). The CDR3 is 17 amino acids. Germline trimming cut 8 bases from V and 7 bases from J; bases unmatched to any gene: 15. CDR3 in amino acids: CASGAGGQGGSGEKLFF. CDR3 DNA sequence: TGTGCCAGCGGGGCGGGGGGACAGGGGGGGAGCGGTGAAAAACTGTTTTTT.

This clone turned up a few times. The J gene is TRBJ2-7, the V gene TRBV29-1; TRBD1 matches at 7 bases. After removal of 6 bases from V and 7 bases from J, the junction contained 9 bases not matched to a gene. The CDR3 is made up of 12 amino acids. CDR1 SQVTM and CDR2 ANQGSEA come from the germline V gene. The CDR3 DNA reads TGCAGCGTCATCCAAGGGGGCGGTGAGCAGTACTTC. It yields the protein CSVIQGGGEQYF.

The V and J genes are TRBV11-1 and TRBJ2-5; perhaps TRBD1 as D (6 bases). Germline CDR1 and CDR2: SGHAT and FQDESV (reference sequence). This CDR3 contains 15 residues. Trimming shortened V by 4 bases and J by 5 bases, and 17 bases separated the two germline ends. CDR3 in amino acids: CASSYETGLGETQYF. CDR3 sequence (DNA): TGTGCCAGCAGCTACGAAACAGGGTTGGGGGAGACCCAGTACTTC.

The CDR3 here is CASRTGGAGDTEAFF. CDR3 nucleotides: TGTGCCAGCAGAACAGGGGGCGCCGGGGACACTGAAGCTTTCTTT. The chain has TRBV28 and TRBJ1-1, with 9 nucleotides matching TRBD1. The V gene end was trimmed by 6 bases and the J gene end by 3 bases; junction bases not matched to a gene: 8. CDR3 length: 15 amino acids. From germline, CDR1 is MDHEN and CDR2 SYDVKM.

J is TRBJ2-1 and V is TRBV5-1; 11 bases are shared with TRBD1. The V gene end was trimmed by 4 bases and the J gene end by 7 bases; junction bases not matched to a gene: 10. The germline V gene encodes CDR1 SGHRS and CDR2 YFSETQ. CDR3 length: 16 amino acids. CDR3 coding DNA: TGCGCCAGCAGCCCACCCGGACAGGGGGCGCATAATGAGCAGTTCTTC. It encodes CASSPPGQGAHNEQFF.

This chain connects TRBV20-1 to TRBJ1-5; 8 bases match TRBD1. Germline V CDR1 and CDR2: DFQATT, SNEGSKA (reference sequence). The CDR3 spans 17 residues. Germline trimming cut 3 bases from V and 0 bases from J; bases unmatched to any gene: 10. CDR3 bases: TGCAGTGCTAGTTTTTTGGACAGGGACTTTAGCAATCAGCCCCAGCATTTT. It translates to CSASFLDRDFSNQPQHF.

The chain uses TRBV28 and TRBJ1-6; 9 nucleotides align to TRBD1. The length of the CDR3 is 14 residues. The V gene end was trimmed by 7 bases and the J gene end by 7 bases; junction bases not matched to a gene: 5. Per the germline V gene, CDR1 is MDHEN and CDR2 is SYDVKM. For the CDR3, the DNA is TGTGCCAGCAAGGCGGGACAGGGAAATTCACCCCTCCACTTT. This codes for CASKAGQGNSPLHF.

This chain connects TRBV11-1 to TRBJ2-3; the D gene is possibly TRBD2 (7 bases). V shed 5 bases and J shed 2 bases, with 14 bases lying between them. The germline CDR1 and CDR2 sequences are SGHAT and FQDESV (reference sequence). This CDR3 comprises 15 residues. CDR3 sequence reads: CASSATGGFTDTQYF. The CDR3 nucleotides read TGTGCCAGCAGCGCTACGGGGGGCTTCACAGATACGCAGTATTTT.

The chain uses TRBV29-1 and TRBJ2-2; tentative D call: TRBD1 (6 bases). Germline loops: CDR1 SQVTM, CDR2 ANQGSEA. With 2 bases removed from V and 7 bases from J, the gap between germline ends came to 8 bases. CDR3 size: 12 residues. CDR3 nucleotide sequence: TGCAGCGTTGAAAGGGGGATCGGGGAGCTGTTTTTT. It yields the protein CSVERGIGELFF.

J is TRBJ2-3 and V is TRBV19, with D possibly matching TRBD1 (6 bases). Trimming stripped 5 bases from V and 0 bases from J, with 15 bases between. Germline V gene sequence: CDR1 LNHDA, CDR2 SQIVND (reference sequence). The CDR3 is made up of 16 amino acids. This CDR3 is CASSPQWTASTDTQYF. CDR3 nucleotide sequence: TGTGCCAGTAGTCCCCAATGGACAGCTAGCACAGATACGCAGTATTTT.

The rearrangement joins TRBV6-5 to TRBJ1-3; D may be TRBD1 (5 bases). The CDR3 length is 13 residues. The V end lost 6 bases, the J end lost 6 bases, and 12 bases lay between the germline ends. The germline V gene has CDR1 MNHEY and CDR2 SVGAGI. The CDR3: CASRGQGKNTIYF. CDR3 DNA sequence: TGTGCCAGCAGAGGCCAGGGTAAAAACACCATATATTTT.

This chain links TRBV2 with TRBJ2-7; TRBD1 agrees at 7 bases. V gave up 6 bases and J gave up 4 bases; unmatched junction bases: 3. CDR3 length equals 12 residues. CDR1 is SNHLY and CDR2 is FYNNEI in the germline V gene. The CDR3 coding sequence is TGTGCCAGCAGATCACAGGGGTACGAGCAGTACTTC. Translating it yields CASRSQGYEQYF.

There are a few counts of this clone. The V call is TRBV19, the J call TRBJ2-3; D may be TRBD2 (5 bases). This CDR3 has 16 residues. V was pared by 3 bases and J by 0 bases, with 13 bases between. Germline V CDR1 and CDR2: LNHDA, SQIVND (reference sequence). CDR3 region: CASSIDGGTSTDTQYF. CDR3 DNA sequence: TGTGCCAGTAGTATTGACGGAGGAACCAGCACAGATACGCAGTATTTT.

This clone has a handful of counts. The chain has TRBV25-1 and TRBJ2-5; D is unresolved. The ends were cut back, 5 bases at V and 4 bases at J, with 11 bases in the middle. CDR1 MGHDK and CDR2 SYGVNS come from the germline V gene. There are 13 residues in the CDR3. CDR3 in amino acids: CASSRQLGETQYF. For the CDR3, the DNA is TGTGCCAGCAGTCGTCAGCTAGGAGAGACCCAGTACTTC.

J is TRBJ2-1 and V is TRBV21-1; the tabulated D call, TRBD1, remains unverified against the DNA. TRBV21-1 is given as a pseudogene. This CDR3 spans 13 amino acids. CDR3 coding DNA: TGTGCCAGCATTTGGACAGCCTACAATGAGCAGTTCTTC. Its protein product is CASIWTAYNEQFF.

The rearrangement links TRBV3-1 (or the pseudogene TRBV3-2) to TRBJ1-2; D not resolved. The CDR3 covers 12 residues. Germline CDR1 and CDR2: LGHDT and YNNKEL (reference sequence). V was trimmed by 3 bases and J by 4 bases, leaving 6 bases between them. The CDR3 loop is CASSQSSYGYTF. The CDR3 nucleotides are TGTGCCAGCAGCCAGTCATCCTATGGCTACACCTTC.